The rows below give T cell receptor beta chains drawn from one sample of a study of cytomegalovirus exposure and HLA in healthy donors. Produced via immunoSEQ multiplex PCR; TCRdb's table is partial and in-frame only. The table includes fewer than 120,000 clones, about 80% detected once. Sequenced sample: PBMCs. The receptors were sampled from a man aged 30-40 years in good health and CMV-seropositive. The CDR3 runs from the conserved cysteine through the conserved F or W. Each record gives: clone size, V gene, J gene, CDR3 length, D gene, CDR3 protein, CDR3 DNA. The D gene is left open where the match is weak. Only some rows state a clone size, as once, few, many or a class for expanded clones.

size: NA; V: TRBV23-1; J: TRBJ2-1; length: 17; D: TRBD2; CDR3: CASSPLAPLAGRNEQFF; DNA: TGCGCCAGCAGTCCATTGGCCCCACTAGCGGGGAGGAATGAGCAGTTCTTC
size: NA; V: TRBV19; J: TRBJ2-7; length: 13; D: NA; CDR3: CATSPAGWGEQYF; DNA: TGTGCCACCTCCCCCGCGGGATGGGGCGAGCAGTACTTC
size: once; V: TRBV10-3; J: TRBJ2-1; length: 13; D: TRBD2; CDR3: CAISEMGGNEQFF; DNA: TGTGCCATCAGTGAGATGGGAGGGAATGAGCAGTTCTTC
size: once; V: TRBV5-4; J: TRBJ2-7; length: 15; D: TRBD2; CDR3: CASSQSGGAGYEQYF; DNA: TGTGCCAGCAGCCAGAGCGGGGGGGCGGGTTACGAGCAGTACTTC
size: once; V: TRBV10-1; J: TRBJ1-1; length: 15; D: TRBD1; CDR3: CASSESGQGRTEAFF; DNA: TGCGCCAGCAGTGAGTCGGGACAGGGAAGAACTGAAGCTTTCTTT
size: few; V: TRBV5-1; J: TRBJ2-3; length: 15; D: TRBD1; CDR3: CASSAGQGGTDTQYF; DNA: TGCGCCAGCAGCGCTGGACAGGGGGGCACAGATACGCAGTATTTT
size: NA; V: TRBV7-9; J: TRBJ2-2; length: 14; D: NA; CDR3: CASSLGLDAGELFF; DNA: TGTGCCAGCAGCTTAGGACTAGATGCCGGGGAGCTGTTTTTT
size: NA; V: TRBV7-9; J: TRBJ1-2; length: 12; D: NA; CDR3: CASSLGPGGYTF; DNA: TGTGCCAGCAGCTTAGGGCCGGGTGGCTACACCTTC
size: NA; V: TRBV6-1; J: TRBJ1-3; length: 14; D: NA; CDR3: CASSERTVRDTIYF; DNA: TGTGCCAGCAGTGAAAGGACAGTACGTGACACCATATATTTT
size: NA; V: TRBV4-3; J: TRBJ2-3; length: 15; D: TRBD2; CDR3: CASSPIGGATDTQYF; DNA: TGCGCCAGCAGCCCAATCGGGGGGGCAACAGATACGCAGTATTTT
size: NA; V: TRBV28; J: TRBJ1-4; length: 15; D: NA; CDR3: CASSAPGGGGEKLFF; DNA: TGTGCCAGCAGCGCCCCGGGCGGGGGGGGTGAAAAACTGTTTTTT
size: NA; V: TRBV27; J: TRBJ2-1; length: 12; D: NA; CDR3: CASSVGANEQFF; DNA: TGTGCCAGCAGTGTCGGAGCGAATGAGCAGTTCTTC
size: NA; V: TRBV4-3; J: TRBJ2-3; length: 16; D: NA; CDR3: CASSQDIQGGQDTQYF; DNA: TGCGCCAGCAGCCAAGATATCCAGGGGGGCCAAGATACGCAGTATTTT
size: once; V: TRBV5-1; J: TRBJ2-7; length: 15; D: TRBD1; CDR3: CASSALPGQGDEQYF; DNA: TGCGCCAGCAGCGCCCTTCCGGGACAGGGAGACGAGCAGTACTTC
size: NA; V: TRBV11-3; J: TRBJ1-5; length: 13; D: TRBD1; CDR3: CARQGVSNQPQHF; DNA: TGTGCCAGGCAGGGGGTGAGCAATCAGCCCCAGCATTTT
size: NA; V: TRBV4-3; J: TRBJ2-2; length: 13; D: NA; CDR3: CASSPTNTGELFF; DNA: TGCGCCAGCAGCCCGACAAACACCGGGGAGCTGTTTTTT
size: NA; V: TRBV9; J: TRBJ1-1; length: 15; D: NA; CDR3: CASSVDTGRNTEAFF; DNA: TGTGCCAGCAGCGTAGACACAGGGCGGAACACTGAAGCTTTCTTT
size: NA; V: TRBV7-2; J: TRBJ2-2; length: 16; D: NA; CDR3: CASSLVGGPDTGELFF; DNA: TGTGCCAGCAGCTTAGTGGGGGGGCCTGACACCGGGGAGCTGTTTTTT
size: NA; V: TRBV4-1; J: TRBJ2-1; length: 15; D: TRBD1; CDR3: CASSQVTGGYNEQFF; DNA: TGCGCCAGCAGCCAAGTTACAGGGGGTTACAATGAGCAGTTCTTC
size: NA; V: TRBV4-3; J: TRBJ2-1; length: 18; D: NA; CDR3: CASSQGAVSGAPGGEQFF; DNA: TGCGCCAGCAGCCAAGGAGCGGTCTCAGGGGCCCCTGGGGGAGAGCAGTTCTTC
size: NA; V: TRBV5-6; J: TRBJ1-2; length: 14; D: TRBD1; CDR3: CASSPGQLLYGYTF; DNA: TGTGCCAGCAGCCCGGGACAGCTACTCTATGGCTACACCTTC
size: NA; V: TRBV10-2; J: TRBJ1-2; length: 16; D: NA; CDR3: CASSETFIQGNYGYTF; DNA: TGCGCCAGCAGTGAGACCTTTATACAGGGTAACTATGGCTACACCTTC
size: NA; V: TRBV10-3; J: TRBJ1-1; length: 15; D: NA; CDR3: CAISEVGRLNTEAFF; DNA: TGTGCCATCAGTGAGGTGGGCAGGCTGAACACTGAAGCTTTCTTT
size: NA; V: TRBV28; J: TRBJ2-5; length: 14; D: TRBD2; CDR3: CASSWTRIAETQYF; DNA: TGTGCCAGCAGTTGGACTAGAATCGCGGAGACCCAGTACTTC
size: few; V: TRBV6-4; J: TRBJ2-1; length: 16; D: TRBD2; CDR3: CASSDSGLAGYNEQFF; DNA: TGTGCCAGCAGTGACTCGGGACTAGCGGGGTACAATGAGCAGTTCTTC
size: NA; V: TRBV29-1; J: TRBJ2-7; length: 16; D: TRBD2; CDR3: CSVEEGLAGVLYEQYF; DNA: TGCAGCGTTGAAGAGGGACTAGCGGGGGTGTTGTACGAGCAGTACTTC
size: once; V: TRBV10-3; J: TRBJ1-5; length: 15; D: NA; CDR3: CAISASELSDQPQHF; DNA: TGTGCCATCAGCGCCTCGGAGTTATCTGATCAGCCCCAGCATTTT
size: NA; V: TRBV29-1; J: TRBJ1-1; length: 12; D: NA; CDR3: CSVRGPGTEAFF; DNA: TGCAGCGTTCGGGGTCCAGGCACTGAAGCTTTCTTT
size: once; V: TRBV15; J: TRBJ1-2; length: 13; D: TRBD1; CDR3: CATSSRTGEGYTF; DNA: TGTGCCACCAGCTCACGGACAGGGGAAGGCTACACCTTC
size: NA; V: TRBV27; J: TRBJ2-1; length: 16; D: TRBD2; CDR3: CASSPETSGKYNEQFF; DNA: TGTGCCAGCAGTCCCGAGACTAGCGGGAAATACAATGAGCAGTTCTTC
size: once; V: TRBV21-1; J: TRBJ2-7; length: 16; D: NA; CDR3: CASIGRQTSGEGEQYF; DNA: TGTGCCAGCATCGGCCGCCAGACTAGCGGGGAGGGCGAGCAGTACTTC
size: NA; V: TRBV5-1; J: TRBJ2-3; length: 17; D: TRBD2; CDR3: CASSFLKTSGGADTQYF; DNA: TGCGCCAGCAGCTTCCTAAAGACTAGCGGGGGGGCTGATACGCAGTATTTT
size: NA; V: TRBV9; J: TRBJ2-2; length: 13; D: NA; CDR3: CASRASGSGELFF; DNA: TGTGCCAGCAGAGCGTCAGGGTCCGGGGAGCTGTTTTTT
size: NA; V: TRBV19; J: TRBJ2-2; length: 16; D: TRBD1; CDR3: CASSIGDRGDTGELFF; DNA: TGTGCCAGTAGTATAGGAGACAGGGGGGACACCGGGGAGCTGTTTTTT
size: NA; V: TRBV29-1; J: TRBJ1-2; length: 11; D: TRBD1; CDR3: CSADRGYGYTF; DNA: TGCAGCGCCGACAGGGGCTATGGCTACACCTTC
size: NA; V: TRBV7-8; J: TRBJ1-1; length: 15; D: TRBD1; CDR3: CASSAPGQGGTEAFF; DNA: TGTGCCAGCAGCGCACCGGGACAGGGGGGCACTGAAGCTTTCTTT
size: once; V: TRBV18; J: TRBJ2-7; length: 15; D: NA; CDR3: CASSPRRWSSYEQYF; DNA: TGTGCCAGCTCACCACGAAGATGGAGCTCCTACGAGCAGTACTTC
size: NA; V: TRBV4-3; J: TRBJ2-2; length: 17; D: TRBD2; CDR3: CASSQASGKWSTGELFF; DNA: TGCGCCAGCAGCCAGGCTAGCGGGAAATGGAGCACCGGGGAGCTGTTTTTT
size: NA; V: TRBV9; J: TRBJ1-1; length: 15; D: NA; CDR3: CASSRGRQMNTEAFF; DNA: TGTGCCAGCTCCCGGGGAAGGCAAATGAACACTGAAGCTTTCTTT
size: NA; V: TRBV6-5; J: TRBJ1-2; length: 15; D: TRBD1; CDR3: CASSLRQGYNYGYTF; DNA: TGTGCCAGCAGTCTCCGACAGGGGTACAACTATGGCTACACCTTC
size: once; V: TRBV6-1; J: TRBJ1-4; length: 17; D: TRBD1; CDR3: CASSEETGLRGNEKLFF; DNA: TGTGCCAGCAGTGAGGAGACAGGGCTGCGGGGTAATGAAAAACTGTTTTTT
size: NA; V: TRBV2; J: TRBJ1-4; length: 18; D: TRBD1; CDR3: CASSDSTNRPGGNEKLFF; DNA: TGTGCCAGCAGTGACTCGACTAACAGGCCAGGGGGTAATGAAAAACTGTTTTTT
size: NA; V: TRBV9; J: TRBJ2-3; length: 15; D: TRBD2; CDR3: CASSPRAGGPYTQYF; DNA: TGTGCCAGCAGCCCGCGGGCGGGGGGGCCTTATACGCAGTATTTT
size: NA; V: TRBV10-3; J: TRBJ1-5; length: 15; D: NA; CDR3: CAISPRQGGNQPQHF; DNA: TGTGCCATCAGTCCACGGCAGGGTGGCAATCAGCCCCAGCATTTT
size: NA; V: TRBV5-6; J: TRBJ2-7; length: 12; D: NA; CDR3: CAYLDSTGEQYF; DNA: TGTGCCTATCTGGACTCCACCGGCGAGCAGTACTTC
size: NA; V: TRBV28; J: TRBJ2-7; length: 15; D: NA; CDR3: CASSLKQGYTYEQYF; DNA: TGTGCCAGCAGTTTAAAACAGGGTTATACCTACGAGCAGTACTTC
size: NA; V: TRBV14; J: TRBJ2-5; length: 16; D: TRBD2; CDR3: CASSQVGTSGGETQYF; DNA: TGTGCCAGCAGCCAAGTAGGGACTAGCGGGGGAGAGACCCAGTACTTC
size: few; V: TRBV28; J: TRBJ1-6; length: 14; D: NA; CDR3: CASSSLGQFSPLHF; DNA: TGTGCCAGCAGTTCCCTAGGACAGTTTTCACCCCTCCACTTT
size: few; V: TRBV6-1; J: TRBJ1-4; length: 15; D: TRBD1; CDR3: CASRAGTGPNEKLFF; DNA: TGTGCCAGCAGGGCCGGGACAGGACCTAATGAAAAACTGTTTTTT
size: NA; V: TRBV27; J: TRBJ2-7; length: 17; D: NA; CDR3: CASSLIGDRTQAYEQYF; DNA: TGTGCCAGCAGTTTAATCGGCGACAGAACGCAAGCCTACGAGCAGTACTTC
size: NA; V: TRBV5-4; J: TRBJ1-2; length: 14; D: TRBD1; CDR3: CASSLGQGVYGYTF; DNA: TGTGCCAGCAGCTTGGGACAGGGGGTCTATGGCTACACCTTC
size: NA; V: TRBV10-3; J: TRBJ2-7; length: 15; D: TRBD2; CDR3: CAISPVSGGSYEQYF; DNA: TGTGCCATCAGTCCTGTAAGCGGGGGCTCCTACGAGCAGTACTTC
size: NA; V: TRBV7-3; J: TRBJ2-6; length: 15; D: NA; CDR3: CASSRGGSGANVLTF; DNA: TGTGCCAGCAGCCGAGGGGGCTCTGGGGCCAACGTCCTGACTTTC
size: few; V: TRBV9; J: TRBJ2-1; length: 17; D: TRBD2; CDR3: CASSVVGTSGTYNEQFF; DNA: TGTGCCAGCAGCGTAGTAGGGACTAGCGGAACCTACAATGAGCAGTTCTTC
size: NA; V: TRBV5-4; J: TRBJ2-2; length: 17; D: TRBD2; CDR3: CASSFSAGGSYTGELFF; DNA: TGTGCCAGCAGCTTCTCAGCGGGGGGGTCGTACACCGGGGAGCTGTTTTTT